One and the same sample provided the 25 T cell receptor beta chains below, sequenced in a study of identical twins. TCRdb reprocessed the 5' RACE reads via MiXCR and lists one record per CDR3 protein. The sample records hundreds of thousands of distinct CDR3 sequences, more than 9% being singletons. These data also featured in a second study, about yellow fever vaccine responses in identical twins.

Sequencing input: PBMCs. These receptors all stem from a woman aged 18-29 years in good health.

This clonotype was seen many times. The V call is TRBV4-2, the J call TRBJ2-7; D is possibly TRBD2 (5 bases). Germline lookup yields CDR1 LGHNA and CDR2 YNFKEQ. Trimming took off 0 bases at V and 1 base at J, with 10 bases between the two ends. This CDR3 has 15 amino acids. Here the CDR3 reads CASSQDPRGSYEQYF. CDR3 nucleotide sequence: TGTGCCAGCAGCCAAGATCCCCGGGGTTCCTACGAGCAGTACTTC.

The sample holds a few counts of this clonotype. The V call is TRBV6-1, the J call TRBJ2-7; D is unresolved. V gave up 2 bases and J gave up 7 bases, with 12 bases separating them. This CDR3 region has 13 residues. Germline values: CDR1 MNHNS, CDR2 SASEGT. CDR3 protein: CASSERHVPEQYV. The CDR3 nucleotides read TGTGCCAGCAGTGAACGACACGTCCCAGAGCAGTACGTC.

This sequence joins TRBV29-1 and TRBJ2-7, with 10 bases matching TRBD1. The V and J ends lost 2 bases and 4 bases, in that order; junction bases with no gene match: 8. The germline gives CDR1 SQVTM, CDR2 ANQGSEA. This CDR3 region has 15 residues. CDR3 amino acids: CSVEYLVGQGYEQYF. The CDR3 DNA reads TGCAGCGTTGAATATCTTGTGGGACAGGGGTACGAGCAGTACTTC.

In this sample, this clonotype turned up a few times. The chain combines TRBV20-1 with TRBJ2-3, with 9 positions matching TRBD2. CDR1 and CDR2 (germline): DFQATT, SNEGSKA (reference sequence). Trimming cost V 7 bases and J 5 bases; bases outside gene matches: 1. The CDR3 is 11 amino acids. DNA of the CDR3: TGCAGTGAAGCGGGGGGAGATACGCAGTATTTT. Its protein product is CSEAGGDTQYF.

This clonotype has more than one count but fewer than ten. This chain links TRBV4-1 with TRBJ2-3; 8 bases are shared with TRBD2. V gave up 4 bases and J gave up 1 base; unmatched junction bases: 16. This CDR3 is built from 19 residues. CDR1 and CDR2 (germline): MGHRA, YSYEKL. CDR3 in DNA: TGCGCCAGCAGCCTCCGCCCAGCGGGGGCACAGGCCGGCACAGATACGCAGTATTTT. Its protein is CASSLRPAGAQAGTDTQYF.

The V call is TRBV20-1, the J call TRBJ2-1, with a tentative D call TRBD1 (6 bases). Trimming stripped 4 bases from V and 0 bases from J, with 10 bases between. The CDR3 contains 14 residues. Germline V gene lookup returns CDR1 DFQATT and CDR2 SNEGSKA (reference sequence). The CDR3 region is CSANNRDSYNEQFF. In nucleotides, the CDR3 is TGCAGTGCTAATAACAGGGACTCCTACAATGAGCAGTTCTTC.

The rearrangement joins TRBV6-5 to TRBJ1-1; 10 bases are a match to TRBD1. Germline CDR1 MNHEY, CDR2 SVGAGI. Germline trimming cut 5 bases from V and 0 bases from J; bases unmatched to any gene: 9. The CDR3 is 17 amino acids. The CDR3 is CASSNRDRGNLNTEAFF. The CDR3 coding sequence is TGTGCCAGCAGTAACCGGGACAGGGGAAACCTGAACACTGAAGCTTTCTTT.

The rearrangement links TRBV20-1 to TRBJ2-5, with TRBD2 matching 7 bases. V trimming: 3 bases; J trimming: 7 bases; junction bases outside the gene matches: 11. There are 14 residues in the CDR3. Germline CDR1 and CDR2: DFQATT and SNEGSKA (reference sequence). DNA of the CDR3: TGCAGTGCTAGTTTGGGGGAGGGCCTGGGGACCCAGTACTTC. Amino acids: CSASLGEGLGTQYF.

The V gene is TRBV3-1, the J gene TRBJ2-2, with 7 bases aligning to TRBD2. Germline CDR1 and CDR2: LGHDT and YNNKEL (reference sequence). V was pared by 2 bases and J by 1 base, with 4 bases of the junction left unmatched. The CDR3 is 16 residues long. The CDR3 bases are TGTGCCAGCAGCCAAAGCGGGACGGTGAACACCGGGGAGCTGTTTTTT. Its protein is CASSQSGTVNTGELFF.

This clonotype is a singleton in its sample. The CDR3 spells CASSLGTGGLNTGELFF. CDR3 sequence (DNA): TGTGCCAGCAGCCTCGGGACAGGGGGATTGAACACCGGGGAGCTGTTTTTT. The chain is built from TRBV7-6 and TRBJ2-2, with TRBD1 matching over 11 bases. The germline gives CDR1 SGHVS, CDR2 FNYEAQ. The junction had 6 bases not matched to a gene; V was cut back by 5 bases and J by 1 base. The CDR3 consists of 17 residues. Filled out from reference TRBV7-6 and TRBJ2-2, the complete variable domain reads GAGVSQSPRYKVTKRGQDVALRCDPISGHVSLYWYRQALGQGPEFLTYFNYEAQQDKSGLPNDRFSAERPEGSISTLTIQRTEQRDSAMYRCASSLGTGGLNTGELFFGEGSRLTVL.

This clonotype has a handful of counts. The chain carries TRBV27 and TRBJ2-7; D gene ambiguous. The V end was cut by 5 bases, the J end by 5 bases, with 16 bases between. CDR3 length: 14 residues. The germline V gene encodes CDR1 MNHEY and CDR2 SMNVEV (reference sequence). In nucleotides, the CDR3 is TGTGCCAGCAGTGTTATCCCCCACTCTAACGAGCAGTACTTC. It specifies CASSVIPHSNEQYF.

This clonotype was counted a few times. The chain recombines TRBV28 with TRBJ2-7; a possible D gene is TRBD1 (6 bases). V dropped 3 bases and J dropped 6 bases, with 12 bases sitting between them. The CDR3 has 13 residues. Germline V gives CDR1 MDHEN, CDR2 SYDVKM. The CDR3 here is CASSFAQGGEQYV. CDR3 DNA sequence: TGTGCCAGCAGTTTCGCACAGGGCGGCGAGCAGTACGTC.

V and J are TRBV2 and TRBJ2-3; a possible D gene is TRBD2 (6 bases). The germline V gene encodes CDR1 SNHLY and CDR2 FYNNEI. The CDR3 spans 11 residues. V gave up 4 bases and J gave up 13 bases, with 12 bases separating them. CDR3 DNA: TGTGCCAGCAGTGTGGGAGGTGTGGAGTATTTT. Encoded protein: CASSVGGVEYF.

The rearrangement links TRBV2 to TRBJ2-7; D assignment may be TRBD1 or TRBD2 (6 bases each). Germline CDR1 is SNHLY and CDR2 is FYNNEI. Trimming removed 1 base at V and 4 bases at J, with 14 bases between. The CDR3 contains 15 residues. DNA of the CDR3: TGTGCCAGCAGTGAAGTTGGGGGCGCGGGATACGAGCAGTACTTC. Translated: CASSEVGGAGYEQYF. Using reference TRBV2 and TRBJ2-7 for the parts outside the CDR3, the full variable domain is EPEVTQTPSHQVTQMGQEVILRCVPISNHLYFYWYRQILGQKVEFLVSFYNNEISEKSEIFDDQFSVERPDGSNFTLKIRSTKLEDSAMYFCASSEVGGAGYEQYFGPGTRLTVT.

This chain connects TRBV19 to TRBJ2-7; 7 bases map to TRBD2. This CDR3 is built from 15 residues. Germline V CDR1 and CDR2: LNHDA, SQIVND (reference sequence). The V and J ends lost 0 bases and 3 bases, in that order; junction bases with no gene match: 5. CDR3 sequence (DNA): TGTGCCAGTAGTATAGAGCGGGGGACCTTCTACGAGCAGTACTTC. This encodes CASSIERGTFYEQYF. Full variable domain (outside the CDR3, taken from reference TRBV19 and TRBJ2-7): DGGITQSPKYLFRKEGQNVTLSCEQNLNHDAMYWYRQDPGQGLRLIYYSQIVNDFQKGDIAEGYSVSREKKESFPLTVTSAQKNPTAFYLCASSIERGTFYEQYFGPGTRLTVT.

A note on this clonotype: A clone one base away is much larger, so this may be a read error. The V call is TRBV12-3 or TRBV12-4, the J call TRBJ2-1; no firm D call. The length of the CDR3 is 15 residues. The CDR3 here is CAISPRSSSYNEQFF. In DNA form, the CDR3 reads TGTGCCATCAGTCCCCGAAGTAGCTCCTACAATGAGCAGTTCTTC.

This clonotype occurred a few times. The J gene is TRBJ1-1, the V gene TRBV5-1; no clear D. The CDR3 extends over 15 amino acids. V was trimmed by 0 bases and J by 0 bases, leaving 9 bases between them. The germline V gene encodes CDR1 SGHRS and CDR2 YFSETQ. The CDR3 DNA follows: TGCGCCAGCAGCTTGGAGGCAAACATGAACACTGAAGCTTTCTTT. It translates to CASSLEANMNTEAFF.

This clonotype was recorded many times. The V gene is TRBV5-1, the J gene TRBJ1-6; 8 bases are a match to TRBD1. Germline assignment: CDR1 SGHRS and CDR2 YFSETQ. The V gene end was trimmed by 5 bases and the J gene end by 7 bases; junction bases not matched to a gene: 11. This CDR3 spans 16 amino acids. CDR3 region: CASRGADRGKNSPLHF. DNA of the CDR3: TGCGCCAGCAGGGGGGCTGACAGGGGAAAAAATTCACCCCTCCACTTT.

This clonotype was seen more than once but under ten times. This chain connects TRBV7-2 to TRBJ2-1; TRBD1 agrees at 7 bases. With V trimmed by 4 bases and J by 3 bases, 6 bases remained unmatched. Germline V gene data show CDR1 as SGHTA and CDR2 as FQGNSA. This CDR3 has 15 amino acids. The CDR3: CASSWRTGRYNEQFF. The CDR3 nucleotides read TGTGCCAGCAGCTGGCGGACAGGCCGCTACAATGAGCAGTTCTTC.

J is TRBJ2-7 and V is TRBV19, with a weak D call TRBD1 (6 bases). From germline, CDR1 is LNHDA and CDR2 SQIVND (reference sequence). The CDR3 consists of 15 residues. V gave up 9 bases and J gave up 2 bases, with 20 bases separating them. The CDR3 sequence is CASRHALGATYEQYF. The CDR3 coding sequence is TGTGCCAGCCGCCACGCTCTGGGGGCCACCTACGAGCAGTACTTC.

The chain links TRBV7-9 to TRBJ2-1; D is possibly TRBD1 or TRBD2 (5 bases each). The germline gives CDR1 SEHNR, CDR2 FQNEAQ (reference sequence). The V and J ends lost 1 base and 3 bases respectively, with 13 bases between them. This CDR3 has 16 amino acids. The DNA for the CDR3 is TGTGCCAGCAGCTTAGTGGGACCCCTTGTCTACAATGAGCAGTTCTTC. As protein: CASSLVGPLVYNEQFF.

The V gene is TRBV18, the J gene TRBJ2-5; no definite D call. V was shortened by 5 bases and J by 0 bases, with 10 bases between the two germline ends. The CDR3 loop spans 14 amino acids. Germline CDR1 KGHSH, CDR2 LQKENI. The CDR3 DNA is TGTGCCAGCTCAGCGCCGGGCAACCAAGAGACCCAGTACTTC. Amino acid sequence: CASSAPGNQETQYF.

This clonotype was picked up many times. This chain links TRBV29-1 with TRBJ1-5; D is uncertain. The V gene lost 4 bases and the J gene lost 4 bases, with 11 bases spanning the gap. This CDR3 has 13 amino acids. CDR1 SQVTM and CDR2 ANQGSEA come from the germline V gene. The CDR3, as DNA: TGCAGCGTTGTCGAGGGAGGAAATCAGCCCCAGCATTTT. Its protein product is CSVVEGGNQPQHF.

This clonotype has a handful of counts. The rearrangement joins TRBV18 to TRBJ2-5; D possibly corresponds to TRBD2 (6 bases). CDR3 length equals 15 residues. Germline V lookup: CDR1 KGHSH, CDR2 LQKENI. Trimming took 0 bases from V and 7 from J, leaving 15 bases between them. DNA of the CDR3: TGTGCCAGCTCACCACCAGGACTGACGGAGGGGACCCAGTACTTC. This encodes CASSPPGLTEGTQYF.

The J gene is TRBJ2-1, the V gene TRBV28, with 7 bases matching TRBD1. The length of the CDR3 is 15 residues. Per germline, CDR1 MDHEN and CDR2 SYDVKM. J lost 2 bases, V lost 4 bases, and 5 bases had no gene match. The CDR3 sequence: CASSWGTETYNEQFF. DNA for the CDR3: TGTGCCAGCAGTTGGGGGACAGAGACCTACAATGAGCAGTTCTTC. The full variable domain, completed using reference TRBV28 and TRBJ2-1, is DVKVTQSSRYLVKRTGEKVFLECVQDMDHENMFWYRQDPGLGLRLIYFSYDVKMKEKGDIPEGYSVSREKKERFSLILESASTNQTSMYLCASSWGTETYNEQFFGPGTRLTVL.